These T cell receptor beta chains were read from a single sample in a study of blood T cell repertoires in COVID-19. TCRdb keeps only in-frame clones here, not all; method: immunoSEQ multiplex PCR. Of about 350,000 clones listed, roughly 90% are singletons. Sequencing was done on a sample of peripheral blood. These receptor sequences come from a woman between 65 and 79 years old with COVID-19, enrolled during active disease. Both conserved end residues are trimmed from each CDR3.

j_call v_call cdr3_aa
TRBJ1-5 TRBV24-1 ATSDWRSQH
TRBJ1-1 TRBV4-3 ASSQIDRDTEAF
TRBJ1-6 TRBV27 ASSLREQGTGPSPLH
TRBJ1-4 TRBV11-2 ASSLDGRGSEKLF
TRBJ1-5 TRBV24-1 ATSDGLGQPQH
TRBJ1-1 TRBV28 ASSQQGAGTEAF
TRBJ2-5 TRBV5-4 ASSLDPTEETQY
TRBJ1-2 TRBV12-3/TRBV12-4 ASSLGGSYGYT
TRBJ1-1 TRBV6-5 ASRTTVNTEAF
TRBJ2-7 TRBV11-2 ASSSSGQASYEQY
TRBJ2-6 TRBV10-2 ATRGGGPSGANVLT